This T cell receptor beta chain emerged from a study of graft-versus-host responses after intestinal transplantation. Study summary: Induction using anti-thymocyte globulin, followed by tacrolimus and steroids for approximately 3 years, was given to all recipients.

Study-level findings and limits: Graft-versus-host to host-versus-graft clonal ratios in allografts were high in patients with graft-donor T cell macrochimerism. Early post-transplant HvG declines tracked with peak circulating GvH clone levels.

On this clone itself: Its antigen is currently unknown.

Germline V gives CDR1 SGHRS, CDR2 YFSETQ. Trimming cost V 6 bases and J 5 bases; bases outside gene matches: 11. The CDR3 consists of 15 residues. The protocol was immunoSEQ multiplex PCR, while the TCRdb copy is restricted to in-frame clones and leaves out a portion. Found here are about 89,000 clones, about 92% of them singletons; the top ten hold 2% to 2.5%. The TCR originated in a human donor who received an intestinal transplant. V is TRBV5-1 and J is TRBJ2-7; 10 bases are shared with TRBD2. This specimen was unstimulated CD8+ T cells sorted from spleen or lymph node cells, taken before intestinal transplant. CDR3 coding DNA: TGCGCCAGCAAACCCCAACTAGCGGGGCCCGACGAGCAGTACTTC. As protein: CASKPQLAGPDEQYF. Together with reference TRBV5-1 and TRBJ2-7, the CDR3 gives the full variable domain: KAGVTQTPRYLIKTRGQQVTLSCSPISGHRSVSWYQQTPGQGLQFLFEYFSETQRNKGNFPGRFSGRQFSNSRSEMNVSTLELGDSALYLCASKPQLAGPDEQYFGPGTRLTVT.